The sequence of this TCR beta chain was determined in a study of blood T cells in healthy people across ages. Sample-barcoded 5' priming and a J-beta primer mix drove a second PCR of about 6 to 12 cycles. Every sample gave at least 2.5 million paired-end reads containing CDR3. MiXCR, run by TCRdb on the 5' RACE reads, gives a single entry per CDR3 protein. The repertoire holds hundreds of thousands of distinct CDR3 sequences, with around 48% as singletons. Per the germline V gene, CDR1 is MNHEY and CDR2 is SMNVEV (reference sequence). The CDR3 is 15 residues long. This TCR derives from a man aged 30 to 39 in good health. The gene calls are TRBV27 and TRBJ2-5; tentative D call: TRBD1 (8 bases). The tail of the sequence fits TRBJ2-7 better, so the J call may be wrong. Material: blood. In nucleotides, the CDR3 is TGTGCCAGCAGTTTATACAGGGGGGGCTCCTACGAGCAGTACTTC. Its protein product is CASSLYRGGSYEQYF.